A selection of T cell receptor beta chains follows, all from one sample in a study of TIL therapy for anti-PD-1-resistant metastatic lung cancer. Sequencing used immunoSEQ multiplex PCR; TCRdb keeps in-frame clones, though not all of them. The profile shows roughly 11,000 clones, over 70% of them singletons. The material was blood, obtained at baseline. Receptor source: a person between 25 and 80 years old with non-small cell lung cancer. CDR3s include the opening cysteine and the closing phenylalanine or tryptophan. The D gene is left open where the match is weak. Clone size is given for some rows only: seen once, a few or many times, or a class if the clone is expanded.

d_call clone_size j_call v_call cdr3_aa cdr3_nt
TRBD2 few TRBJ2-3 TRBV4-3 CASSQDASGGADTQYF TGCGCCAGCAGCCAAGATGCCAGCGGGGGCGCAGATACGCAGTATTTT
NA once TRBJ2-2 TRBV7-6 CASTLSPGAGELFF TGTGCCAGCACCCTCTCCCCCGGGGCCGGGGAGCTGTTTTTT
TRBD1 NA TRBJ1-1 TRBV4-1 CASKSRGDTEAFF TGCGCCAGCAAGTCCAGGGGGGACACTGAAGCTTTCTTT
TRBD1 NA TRBJ2-7 TRBV19 CASSPTTGTYEQYF TGTGCCAGTAGCCCGACGACAGGGACCTACGAGCAGTACTTC
NA NA TRBJ2-7 TRBV7-9 CASSKGHRPYEQYF TGTGCCAGCAGCAAGGGACACCGACCCTACGAGCAGTACTTC
NA NA TRBJ2-2 TRBV7-3 CASCAPDSTGELFF TGTGCCAGCTGTGCCCCGGACAGCACCGGGGAGCTGTTTTTT
TRBD1 once TRBJ1-2 TRBV6-5 CASRRTGGRSYTF TGTGCCAGCAGGCGAACAGGGGGTAGGAGCTACACCTTC
TRBD2 NA TRBJ2-7 TRBV5-1 CASSIPGLAREQYF TGCGCCAGCAGCATACCGGGACTAGCGAGAGAGCAGTACTTC
NA NA TRBJ2-1 TRBV5-5 CASSAIYNEQFF TGTGCCAGCAGCGCCATCTACAATGAGCAGTTCTTC
NA NA TRBJ2-5 TRBV7-3 CASSAGPKETQYF TGTGCCAGCAGCGCAGGACCCAAAGAGACCCAGTACTTC
TRBD1 NA TRBJ1-6 TRBV7-9 CASSSGTVNSPLHF TGTGCCAGCAGCTCCGGGACAGTGAATTCACCCCTCCACTTT
TRBD1 few TRBJ1-5 TRBV30 CACQGQGDQPQHF TGTGCCTGCCAGGGACAGGGCGATCAGCCCCAGCATTTT
NA NA TRBJ2-7 TRBV29-1 CSVVGDSYEQYF TGCAGCGTTGTGGGGGATTCCTACGAGCAGTACTTC
NA NA TRBJ2-7 TRBV2 CASTRGRGYEQYF TGTGCCAGCACCAGGGGGAGGGGCTACGAGCAGTACTTC
NA NA TRBJ2-3 TRBV21-1 CASSSREEGDTQYF TGTGCCAGCAGCAGCAGGGAAGAGGGAGATACGCAGTATTTT
NA few TRBJ1-5 TRBV6-5 CASSSLAQQPQHF TGTGCCAGCAGCTCCTTAGCACAGCAGCCCCAGCATTTT
NA NA TRBJ1-1 TRBV6-6 CASMAEAFF TGTGCCAGCATGGCAGAAGCTTTCTTT
NA NA TRBJ2-1 TRBV7-3 CASSIAENNEQFF TGTGCCAGCTCTATAGCGGAAAACAATGAGCAGTTCTTC
NA NA TRBJ2-1 TRBV10-3 CAISDPGTYYNEQFF TGTGCCATCAGTGACCCCGGGACCTACTACAATGAGCAGTTCTTC
NA NA TRBJ2-6 TRBV7-2 CASSLAFPGGTYFSGANVLTF TGTGCCAGCAGCTTAGCGTTCCCCGGAGGGACATACTTCTCTGGGGCCAACGTCCTGACTTTC
TRBD2 NA TRBJ2-1 TRBV10-2 CASSESRLGSGGYNEQFF TGCGCCAGCAGTGAGTCAAGGTTGGGAAGCGGGGGCTACAATGAGCAGTTCTTC
NA once TRBJ2-3 TRBV6-1 CASSSIRDTQYF TGTGCCAGCAGTTCAATCAGGGATACGCAGTATTTT
TRBD1 NA TRBJ1-6 TRBV5-1 CASSLDGTGLAPLHF TGCGCCAGCAGCTTGGATGGGACAGGGCTGGCACCCCTCCACTTT
NA NA TRBJ2-3 TRBV9 CASSAKTGEGTDTQYF TGTGCCAGCAGCGCAAAAACAGGGGAGGGCACAGATACGCAGTATTTT
TRBD2 NA TRBJ2-7 TRBV7-9 CASSLRGGVSDEQYF TGTGCCAGCAGCCTCCGGGGGGGAGTAAGCGACGAGCAGTACTTC
NA NA TRBJ1-5 TRBV7-9 CASSLVEGQPQHF TGTGCCAGCAGCTTAGTAGAAGGTCAGCCCCAGCATTTT
NA NA TRBJ2-5 TRBV7-2 CAAPLVRGSGQETQYF TGTGCCGCACCCTTAGTCCGGGGGAGCGGACAAGAGACCCAGTACTTC
NA few TRBJ1-2 TRBV18 CASRTGTGYGYTF TGTGCCAGCAGAACCGGGACGGGCTATGGCTACACCTTC
NA NA TRBJ2-6 TRBV19 CASTVGGNSGANVLTF TGTGCCAGTACGGTAGGCGGAAACTCTGGGGCCAACGTCCTGACTTTC
TRBD1 NA TRBJ1-5 TRBV5-1 CASSPGQAVGQPQHF TGCGCCAGCAGCCCCGGACAGGCGGTCGGGCAGCCCCAGCATTTT
NA NA TRBJ2-5 TRBV11-2 CASSLDLTQETQYF TGTGCCAGCAGCTTAGATCTGACCCAAGAGACCCAGTACTTC
NA NA TRBJ1-2 TRBV6-5 CASSRTGKYGYTF TGTGCCAGCAGTCGTACAGGGAAGTATGGCTACACCTTC
NA NA TRBJ2-3 TRBV6-5 CASSYSSGDTDTQYF TGTGCCAGCAGTTACTCTAGCGGAGACACAGATACGCAGTATTTT
TRBD2 once TRBJ2-1 TRBV15 CATSSDGLAGEYNEQFF TGTGCCACCAGCAGCGACGGACTAGCGGGAGAATACAATGAGCAGTTCTTC
TRBD2 NA TRBJ2-5 TRBV28 CASSLLLAGGGGTQYF TGTGCCAGCAGTTTGTTGCTAGCGGGAGGCGGTGGGACCCAGTACTTC
NA NA TRBJ2-1 TRBV9 CASSATARVTNEQFF TGTGCCAGCAGCGCTACAGCAAGGGTTACCAATGAGCAGTTCTTC
TRBD1 NA TRBJ2-1 TRBV10-3 CAIRDRGLGNEQFF TGTGCCATCAGGGACAGGGGGCTCGGAAATGAGCAGTTCTTC
NA NA TRBJ1-4 TRBV6-5 CASSYGWIATNEKLFF TGTGCCAGCAGTTACGGGTGGATTGCAACTAATGAAAAACTGTTTTTT
NA NA TRBJ2-3 TRBV7-9 CASKGEADTQYF TGTGCCAGCAAGGGGGAGGCGGATACGCAGTATTTT
NA NA TRBJ1-3 TRBV10-3 CAISADGRNTIYF TGTGCCATCAGTGCGGACGGGAGAAACACCATATATTTT
TRBD2 NA TRBJ2-3 TRBV19 CASSIARTSGIVDTQYF TGTGCCAGTAGTATAGCTCGGACTAGCGGGATCGTAGATACGCAGTATTTT
TRBD2 NA TRBJ2-3 TRBV19 CASTIAGGVNTQYF TGTGCCAGTACCATAGCGGGAGGTGTGAATACGCAGTATTTT
NA few TRBJ2-2 TRBV7-2 CASSLTGPSTGELFF TGTGCCAGCAGCTTAACGGGGCCGAGCACCGGGGAGCTGTTTTTT
NA NA TRBJ2-1 TRBV18 CASSPSQYNEQFF TGTGCCAGCTCACCATCCCAGTACAATGAGCAGTTCTTC
TRBD2 NA TRBJ2-1 TRBV7-3 CASSLTLAKNEQFF TGTGCCAGCAGCTTAACACTAGCGAAGAATGAGCAGTTCTTC